This T cell receptor beta chain emerged from a study of T cell responses to AZD1222 COVID-19 vaccine. CDR1 and CDR2 (germline): MNHEY, SVGAGI. The V gene lost 4 bases and the J gene lost 3 bases, with 1 base spanning the gap. The CDR3 consists of 11 residues. Libraries were prepared by immunoSEQ multiplex PCR; TCRdb keeps only in-frame clonotypes and omits some of them. This table has 97,000 or so clones, 86% appearing once. As concerns this clone: Antigen specificity is unknown.

Whole-study results and caveats: A rise in Spike-specific TCR breadth and depth followed two AZD1222 doses. Most donors were white British, females outnumbered males, and clonal diversity was possibly underestimated. Repertoires were obtained solely post-peak T cell response. In the spike-specific TCR repertoire, nearly half reportedly target unmutated variant regions.

This material consisted of peripheral blood, taken on day 0 of AZD1222 vaccination. The chain recombines TRBV6-5 with TRBJ1-5; D is unclear. This clonotype originated in an adult in good health. The CDR3 bases are TGTGCCAGCAGTTCCAATCAGCCCCAGCATTTT. This gives the protein CASSSNQPQHF.